The rows below give T cell receptor beta chains drawn from one sample of a study of identifying expanded T cells in peripheral blood. Sequencing used immunoSEQ multiplex PCR; TCRdb keeps in-frame clones, though not all of them. The profile shows about 52,000 clones, less than 85% of them singletons. The sequenced sample consisted of blood. These receptors were obtained from a person aged 18 to 70 in good health. CDR3s include the opening cysteine and the closing phenylalanine or tryptophan. A D gene is named only where the DNA matches it firmly. Size is omitted from some rows. Given values are once, few, many or a class for expanded clones.

TRBV25-1	NA	TRBJ2-3	NA	TGTGCCAGCAGCCCGACAGGAGGTTCAGATACGCAGTATTTT	CASSPTGGSDTQYF
TRBV18	once	TRBJ2-1	TRBD2	TGTGCCAGCTCACGTAGGACTAGCGGAAACAATGAGCAGTTCTTC	CASSRRTSGNNEQFF
TRBV4-1	NA	TRBJ1-1	NA	TGCGCCAGCAGCCAACCGGTGGCCCTAGGGGGGAACACTGAAGCTTTCTTT	CASSQPVALGGNTEAFF
TRBV29-1	NA	TRBJ2-7	TRBD2	TGCAGCGCGGGGGGTGAGTACCCCCGGGGGCAGTACTTC	CSAGGEYPRGQYF
TRBV9	NA	TRBJ1-2	NA	TGTGCCAGCAATGAAGGGAATAACTATGGCTACACCTTC	CASNEGNNYGYTF
TRBV7-8	NA	TRBJ2-4	NA	TGTGCCAGCAGCGGGTTAGCCAAAAACATTCAGTACTTC	CASSGLAKNIQYF
TRBV18	NA	TRBJ1-4	NA	TGTGCCAGCTCTTCGACAGATAATGAAAAACTGTTTTTT	CASSSTDNEKLFF
TRBV30	NA	TRBJ1-2	NA	TGTGCCTGGAGCGCTCGGGGGGGTAACACCTTC	CAWSARGGNTF
TRBV9	NA	TRBJ2-1	NA	TGTGCCAGCAGCGTAGCTCTTAGGAACAATGAGCAGTTCTTC	CASSVALRNNEQFF
TRBV10-3	NA	TRBJ1-4	TRBD1	TGTGCCACAAGGGGACAGGGCACAACTAATGAAAAACTGTTTTTT	CATRGQGTTNEKLFF
TRBV5-1	NA	TRBJ1-4	NA	TGCGCCAGCAGCCCCAGTCGAGCAGATGAAAAACTGTTTTTT	CASSPSRADEKLFF
TRBV5-1	once	TRBJ1-5	TRBD1	TGCGCCAGCAGCTCAAAAGGACAGGGGGACGGCAATCAGCCCCAGCATTTT	CASSSKGQGDGNQPQHF
TRBV15	NA	TRBJ1-4	NA	TGTGCCACCGGAGGGACCTGGAATGAAAAACTGTTTTTT	CATGGTWNEKLFF
TRBV19	NA	TRBJ1-1	NA	TGTGCCAGTAGTACTCACCGAGGGCGGAACACTGAAGCTTTCTTT	CASSTHRGRNTEAFF
TRBV7-8	once	TRBJ2-3	TRBD1	TGTGCCAGCACACACTGGTTGGGGACAGGGGGCTTTAGCACAGATACGCAGTATTTT	CASTHWLGTGGFSTDTQYF
TRBV2	NA	TRBJ1-4	NA	TGTGCCAGCAGTGAAGCGAGGGGAACTAATGAAAAACTGTTTTTT	CASSEARGTNEKLFF
TRBV9	few	TRBJ2-5	NA	TGTGCCAGCAGCGTAGGGGCTTTTCAAGAGACCCAGTACTTC	CASSVGAFQETQYF
TRBV5-4	medium-sized	TRBJ1-5	NA	TGTGCCAGCAGCGTCGCGGGGATCCGAGAGCCCCAGCATTTT	CASSVAGIREPQHF
TRBV7-2	NA	TRBJ2-5	TRBD2	TGTGCCAGCAGCCGTGCCCGGACTAGCGCCTCCGAGACCCAGTACTTC	CASSRARTSASETQYF
TRBV7-8	NA	TRBJ2-5	NA	TGTGCCAGCAGCTCAAGCAGGGGTTATGAGGAGACCCAGTACTTC	CASSSSRGYEETQYF
TRBV7-9	NA	TRBJ2-1	TRBD2	TGTGCCAGCAGCTTGGAAGGGGCCTTAGCGGGGGGAGGTGTCTTC	CASSLEGALAGGGVF
TRBV6-5	NA	TRBJ1-2	TRBD1	TGTGCCAGCAGCCTACAGGGGAGCTATGGCTACACCTTC	CASSLQGSYGYTF
TRBV11-2	once	TRBJ2-7	TRBD1	TGTGCCAGCAGCTCCAAAACAGGGGGCTCGAGCGAGCAGTACTTC	CASSSKTGGSSEQYF
TRBV9	NA	TRBJ2-2	NA	TGTGCCAGCAGCGTAGAATCAACGAACACCGGGGAGCTGTTTTTT	CASSVESTNTGELFF
TRBV9	NA	TRBJ2-2	NA	TGTGCCAGCAGCGCCTCCTCCGGGACATACACCGGGGAGCTGTTTTTT	CASSASSGTYTGELFF
TRBV10-3	once	TRBJ1-4	TRBD1	TGTGCCATCAGTGAGTCGCGGACAGGGATGGTGGCTAATGAAAAACTGTTTTTT	CAISESRTGMVANEKLFF
TRBV7-8	few	TRBJ2-3	TRBD2	TGTGCCAGCAGCCCCTGGACTAGCGGGAGAAGCGATACGCAGTATTTT	CASSPWTSGRSDTQYF